A selection of T cell receptor beta chains follows, all from one sample in a study of T-cell memory formation after mild COVID-19. TCRdb itself ran the 5' RACE reads through MiXCR, one entry per CDR3 protein. Seen here are fewer than 400,000 distinct CDR3 sequences, over 10% observed once, and the top ten hold 20% to 25%. The sequenced sample consisted of PBMCs or a T cell subset sorted from them (not recorded which). The receptors originated from a man between 18 and 29 years old who had mild COVID-19 (a few samples of this study predate the infection). Cell type and time point are not known. Both conserved end residues are part of each CDR3. A D gene is named only where the DNA matches it firmly. Not all rows give a size; the values are once, few, many and, for expanded clones, a class.

clone size | J gene | D gene | V gene | CDR3 DNA | CDR3 protein
NA | TRBJ1-4 | NA | TRBV18 | TGTGCCAGCTCGCAGTCAAATGAAAAACTGTTTTTT | CASSQSNEKLFF
few | TRBJ2-4 | NA | TRBV7-9 | TGTGCCAGCACCCGTGGGGGGGCGGCAAAAAACATTCAGTACTTC | CASTRGGAAKNIQYF
few | TRBJ2-2 | TRBD1 | TRBV7-8 | TGTGCCAGCAGAAACCGACAGGGGGCAGGCTCCGGGGAGCTGTTTTTT | CASRNRQGAGSGELFF
NA | TRBJ1-5 | NA | TRBV4-3 | TGCGCCAGCAGCCAAGCCAGGTATAGCAATCAGCCCCAGCATTTT | CASSQARYSNQPQHF
NA | TRBJ1-5 | NA | TRBV6-2/TRBV6-3 | TGTGCCAGCAGTTACAGGAATCAGCCCCAGCATTTT | CASSYRNQPQHF
few | TRBJ2-2 | NA | TRBV12-3/TRBV12-4 | TGTGCCAGCAGTTTCCGGAGGGACACCGGGGAGCTGTTTTTT | CASSFRRDTGELFF
few | TRBJ2-1 | TRBD2 | TRBV5-1 | TGCGCCAGCAGCTTGTTGACTAGCGGGGGGGCCCTAGGGAATGAGCAGTTCTTC | CASSLLTSGGALGNEQFF
NA | TRBJ1-6 | NA | TRBV10-3 | TGTGCCATCAGCCCGCGTCAGGGGTCACCCCTCCACTTT | CAISPRQGSPLHF
NA | TRBJ2-3 | TRBD1 | TRBV5-4 | TGTGCCAGCAGCCCCGGGACAGGGTTTTTAGATACGCAGTATTTT | CASSPGTGFLDTQYF
few | TRBJ2-2 | NA | TRBV5-4 | TGTGCCAGCAAGGGGGGAGGCACCGGGGAGCTGTTTTTT | CASKGGGTGELFF
few | TRBJ2-3 | TRBD1 | TRBV5-5 | TGTGCCAGCAGCCCGGATCAGGGGGCGTACCATACTACAGATACGCAGTATTTT | CASSPDQGAYHTTDTQYF
NA | TRBJ2-1 | NA | TRBV7-2 | TGTGCCAGCAGCTTAGATGGGGACAATGAGCAGTTCTTC | CASSLDGDNEQFF
NA | TRBJ2-2 | NA | TRBV2 | TGTGCCAGCAGAAGTTGGACAGCGAACACCGGGGAGCTGTTTTTT | CASRSWTANTGELFF
few | TRBJ2-5 | TRBD2 | TRBV7-3 | TGTGCCAGCAGCTCACTAGCGGATTCCCAAGAGACCCAGTACTTC | CASSSLADSQETQYF
few | TRBJ2-3 | NA | TRBV15 | TGTGCCACCAGCAGCATTACCACAGATACGCAGTATTTT | CATSSITTDTQYF
few | TRBJ2-5 | TRBD2 | TRBV7-9 | TGTGCCAGCAGCGGTTGGGAGGGAGTGACCCAGTACTTC | CASSGWEGVTQYF
NA | TRBJ2-7 | TRBD1 | TRBV4-1 | TGCGCCAGCAGCCGCGGACAGGGGGCGGCCTACGAGCAGTACTTC | CASSRGQGAAYEQYF
few | TRBJ2-7 | TRBD2 | TRBV2 | TGTGCCAGCCTAGCGGGGGTTGTCTCCTACGAGCAGTACTTC | CASLAGVVSYEQYF
NA | TRBJ1-2 | NA | TRBV6-2/TRBV6-3 | TGTGCCAGCAGTTCGAGGGGTCTTACTAATGATGGCTACACCTTC | CASSSRGLTNDGYTF
many | TRBJ2-5 | NA | TRBV3-1 | TGTGCCAGCAGCCAGGGGGGCCGAGAGACCCAGTACTTC | CASSQGGRETQYF
few | TRBJ1-1 | TRBD1 | TRBV7-3 | TGTGCCAGCAGCGCTACAGGGGCAGGAACTGAAGCTTTCTTT | CASSATGAGTEAFF
NA | TRBJ1-5 | NA | TRBV2 | TGTGCCAGCAGGGCCCGGGGAGGCAATCAGCCCCAGCATTTT | CASRARGGNQPQHF
NA | TRBJ2-1 | NA | TRBV6-2/TRBV6-3 | TGTGCCAGCAGTTTCGGGAACGGTTTCGAGCAGTTCTTC | CASSFGNGFEQFF
NA | TRBJ1-5 | TRBD1 | TRBV28 | TGTGCCAGCAGTTTACCAGGGGGCGGCCAGCCCCAGCATTTT | CASSLPGGGQPQHF
NA | TRBJ2-5 | TRBD1 | TRBV12-3/TRBV12-4 | TGTGCCAGCAGTTCCCGAGGGACAGGGTTTCAAGAGACCCAGTACTTC | CASSSRGTGFQETQYF
many | TRBJ1-2 | NA | TRBV5-1 | TGCGCCAGCAGCTTGGGGACCCGTCCTCAAGGCTACACCTTC | CASSLGTRPQGYTF
NA | TRBJ1-5 | NA | TRBV5-1 | TGCGCCAGCAGCTTGGAGCCTCGGGGAAATCAGCCCCAGCATTTT | CASSLEPRGNQPQHF
NA | TRBJ1-1 | NA | TRBV12-3/TRBV12-4 | TGTGCCAGCAGTTTAGCTTCTTCGGGCGGGAACACTGAAGCTTTCTTT | CASSLASSGGNTEAFF
NA | TRBJ2-1 | NA | TRBV5-5 | TGTGCCAGCAGCTTGCCCACCTCGGGTGAGCAGTTCTTC | CASSLPTSGEQFF
few | TRBJ2-7 | TRBD2 | TRBV9 | TGTGCCAGCAGCCTAGCGGGGGGGTTCTCCTACGAGCAGTACTTC | CASSLAGGFSYEQYF
NA | TRBJ2-7 | NA | TRBV7-9 | TGTGCCAGCAGCCCCCCTCTACGTTCCGAGCAGTACTTC | CASSPPLRSEQYF
many | TRBJ2-2 | NA | TRBV18 | TGTGCCAGCTCAGCACAGGGAAACACCGGGGAGCTGTTTTTT | CASSAQGNTGELFF
NA | TRBJ1-6 | NA | TRBV12-3/TRBV12-4 | TGTGCCAGCAGTTTCGCCTCTTCACCCCTCCACTTT | CASSFASSPLHF
few | TRBJ2-2 | NA | TRBV28 | TGTGCCAGCAAGGCGGTAAGGCTAGGATACACCGGGGAGCTGTTTTTT | CASKAVRLGYTGELFF
few | TRBJ1-2 | NA | TRBV5-1 | TGCGCCAGCAGCTCCGGGACACAAGAACTTGTTGACGATGGCTACACCTTC | CASSSGTQELVDDGYTF
many | TRBJ1-5 | NA | TRBV7-8 | TGTGCCAGCAGCGCCCAAGGGCGAGGGGGTAGCAATCAGCCCCAGCATTTT | CASSAQGRGGSNQPQHF
few | TRBJ2-7 | NA | TRBV7-2 | TGTGCCAGCACTCAATCCTACGAGCAGTACTTC | CASTQSYEQYF